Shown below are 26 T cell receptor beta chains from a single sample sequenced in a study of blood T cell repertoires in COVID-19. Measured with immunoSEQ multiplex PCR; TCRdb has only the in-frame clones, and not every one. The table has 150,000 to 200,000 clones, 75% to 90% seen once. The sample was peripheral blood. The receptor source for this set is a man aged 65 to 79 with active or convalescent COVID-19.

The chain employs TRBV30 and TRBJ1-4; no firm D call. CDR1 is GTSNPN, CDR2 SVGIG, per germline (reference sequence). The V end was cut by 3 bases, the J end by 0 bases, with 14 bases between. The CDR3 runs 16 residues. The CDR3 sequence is CAWSLITKSTNEKLFF. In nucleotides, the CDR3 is TGTGCCTGGAGCCTGATCACAAAATCAACTAATGAAAAACTGTTTTTT. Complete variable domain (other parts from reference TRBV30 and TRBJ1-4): SQTIHQWPATLVQPVGSPLSLECTVEGTSNPNLYWYRQAAGRGLQLLFYSVGIGQISSEVPQNLSASRPQDRQFILSSKKLLLSDSGFYLCAWSLITKSTNEKLFFGSGTQLSVL.

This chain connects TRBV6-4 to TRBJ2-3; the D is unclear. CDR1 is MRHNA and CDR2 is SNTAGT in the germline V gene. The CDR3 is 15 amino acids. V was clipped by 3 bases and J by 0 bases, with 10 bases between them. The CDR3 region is CASSEWLTSTDTQYF. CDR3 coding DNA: TGTGCCAGCAGTGAATGGCTGACTAGCACAGATACGCAGTATTTT.

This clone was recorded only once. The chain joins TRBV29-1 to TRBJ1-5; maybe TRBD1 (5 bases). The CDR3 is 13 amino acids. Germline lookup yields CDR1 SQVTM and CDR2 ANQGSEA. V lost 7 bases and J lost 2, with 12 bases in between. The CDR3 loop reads CSAQGGGNQPQHF. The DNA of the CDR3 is TGCAGCGCCCAGGGAGGAGGCAATCAGCCCCAGCATTTT.

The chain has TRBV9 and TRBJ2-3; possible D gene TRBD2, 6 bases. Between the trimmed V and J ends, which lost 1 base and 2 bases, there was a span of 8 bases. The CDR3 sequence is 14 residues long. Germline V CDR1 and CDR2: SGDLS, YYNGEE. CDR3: CASSVSGYTDTQYF. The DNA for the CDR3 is TGTGCCAGCAGCGTAAGCGGGTACACAGATACGCAGTATTTT.

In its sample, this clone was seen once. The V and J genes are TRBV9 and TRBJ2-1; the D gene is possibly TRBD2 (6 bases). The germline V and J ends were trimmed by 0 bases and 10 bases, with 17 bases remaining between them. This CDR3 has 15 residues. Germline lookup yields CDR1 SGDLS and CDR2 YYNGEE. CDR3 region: CASSVDLSTRGEQFF. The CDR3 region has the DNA TGTGCCAGCAGCGTAGACCTTTCGACTAGGGGCGAGCAGTTCTTC.

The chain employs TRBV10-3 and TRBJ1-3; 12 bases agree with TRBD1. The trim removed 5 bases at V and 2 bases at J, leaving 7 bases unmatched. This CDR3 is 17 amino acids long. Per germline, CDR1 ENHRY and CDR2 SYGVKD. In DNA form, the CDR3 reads TGTGCCATCAGTTTAGCCGGGACAGGGGGCCCTGGAAACACCATATATTTT. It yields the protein CAISLAGTGGPGNTIYF.

The CDR3 DNA reads TGTGCCAGTAGTCGCGGACAGACCGGGGAGCTGTTTTTT. The encoded protein is CASSRGQTGELFF. The chain combines TRBV19 with TRBJ2-2; TRBD1 might be the D (6 bases). Germline CDR1 and CDR2: LNHDA and SQIVND (reference sequence). There are 13 residues in the CDR3. Trimming took off 5 bases at V and 5 bases at J, with 9 bases between the two ends.

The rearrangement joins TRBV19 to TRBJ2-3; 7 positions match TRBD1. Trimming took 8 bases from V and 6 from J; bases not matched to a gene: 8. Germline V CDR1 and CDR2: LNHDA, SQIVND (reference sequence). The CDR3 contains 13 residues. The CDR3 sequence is CASGLQGGDTQYF. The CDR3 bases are TGTGCCAGTGGGTTGCAAGGGGGCGATACGCAGTATTTT.

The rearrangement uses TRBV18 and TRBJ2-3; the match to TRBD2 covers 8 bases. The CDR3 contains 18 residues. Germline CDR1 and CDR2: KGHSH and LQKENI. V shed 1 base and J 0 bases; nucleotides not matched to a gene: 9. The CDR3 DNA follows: TGTGCCAGCTCACCACTTGGAGGAGCGGGAGTGAGCACAGATACGCAGTATTTT. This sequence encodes CASSPLGGAGVSTDTQYF.

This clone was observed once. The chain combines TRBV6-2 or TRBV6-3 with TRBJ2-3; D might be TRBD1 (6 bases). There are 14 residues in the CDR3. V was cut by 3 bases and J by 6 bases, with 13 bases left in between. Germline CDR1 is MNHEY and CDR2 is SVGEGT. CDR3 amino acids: CASSYRGGRDTQYF. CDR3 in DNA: TGTGCCAGCAGTTATCGAGGGGGTCGGGATACGCAGTATTTT.

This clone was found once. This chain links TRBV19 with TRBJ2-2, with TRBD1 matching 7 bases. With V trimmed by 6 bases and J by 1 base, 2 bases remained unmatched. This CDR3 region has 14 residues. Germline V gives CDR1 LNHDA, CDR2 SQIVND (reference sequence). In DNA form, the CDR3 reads TGTGCCAGTAGACGGGACAGGAACACCGGGGAGCTGTTTTTT. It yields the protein CASRRDRNTGELFF. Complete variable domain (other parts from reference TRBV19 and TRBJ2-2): DGGITQSPKYLFRKEGQNVTLSCEQNLNHDAMYWYRQDPGQGLRLIYYSQIVNDFQKGDIAEGYSVSREKKESFPLTVTSAQKNPTAFYLCASRRDRNTGELFFGEGSRLTVL.

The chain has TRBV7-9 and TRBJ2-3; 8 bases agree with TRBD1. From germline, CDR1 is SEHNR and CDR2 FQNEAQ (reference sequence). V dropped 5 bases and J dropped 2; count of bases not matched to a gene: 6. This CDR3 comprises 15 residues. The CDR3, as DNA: TGTGCCAGCAGCCGCCTGACAGGGGACACAGATACGCAGTATTTT. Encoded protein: CASSRLTGDTDTQYF.

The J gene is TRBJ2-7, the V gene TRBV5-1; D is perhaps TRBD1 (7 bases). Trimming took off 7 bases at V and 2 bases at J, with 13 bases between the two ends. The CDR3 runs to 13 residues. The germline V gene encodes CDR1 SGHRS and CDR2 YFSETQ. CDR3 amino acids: CASSRRGPYEQYF. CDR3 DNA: TGCGCCAGCTCCCGGAGGGGGCCCTACGAGCAGTACTTC.

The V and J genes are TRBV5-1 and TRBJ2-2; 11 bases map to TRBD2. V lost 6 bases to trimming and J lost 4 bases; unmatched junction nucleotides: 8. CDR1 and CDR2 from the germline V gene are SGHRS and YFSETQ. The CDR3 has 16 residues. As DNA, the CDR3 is TGCGCCAGCAAAGCCCTAGCGGGAGGTGTCACCGGGGAGCTGTTTTTT. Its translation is CASKALAGGVTGELFF.

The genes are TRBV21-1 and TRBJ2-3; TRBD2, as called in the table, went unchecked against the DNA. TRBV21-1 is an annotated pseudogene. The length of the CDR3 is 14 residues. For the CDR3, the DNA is TGTGCCAGCATCCCGGGACTAGCTGACGATACGCAGTATTTT. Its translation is CASIPGLADDTQYF.

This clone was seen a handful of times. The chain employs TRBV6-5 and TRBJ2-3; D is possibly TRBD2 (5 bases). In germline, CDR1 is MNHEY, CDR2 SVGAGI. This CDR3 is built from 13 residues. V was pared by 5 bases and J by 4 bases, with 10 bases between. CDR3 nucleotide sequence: TGTGCCAGCAGTATTCGGGGTCCAGATACGCAGTATTTT. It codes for CASSIRGPDTQYF.

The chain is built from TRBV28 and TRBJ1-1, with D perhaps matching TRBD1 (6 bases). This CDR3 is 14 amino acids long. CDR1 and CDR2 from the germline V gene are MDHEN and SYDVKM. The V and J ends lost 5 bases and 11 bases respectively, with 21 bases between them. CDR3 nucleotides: TGTGCCAGCAGTGCAGGGGCCATAAGTCCGGGGGCTTTCTTT. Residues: CASSAGAISPGAFF.

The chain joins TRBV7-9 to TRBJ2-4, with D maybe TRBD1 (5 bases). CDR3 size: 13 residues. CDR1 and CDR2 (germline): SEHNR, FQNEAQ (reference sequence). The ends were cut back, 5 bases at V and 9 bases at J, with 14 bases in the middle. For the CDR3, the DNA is TGTGCCAGCAGCCCTGACACCAGGGTCATTCAGTACTTC. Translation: CASSPDTRVIQYF.

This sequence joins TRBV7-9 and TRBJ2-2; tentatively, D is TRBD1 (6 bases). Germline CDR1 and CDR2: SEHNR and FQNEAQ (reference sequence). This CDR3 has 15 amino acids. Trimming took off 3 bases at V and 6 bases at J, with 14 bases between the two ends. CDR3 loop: CASSFDRLGSGELFF. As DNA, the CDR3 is TGTGCCAGCAGCTTCGACAGGTTGGGATCCGGGGAGCTGTTTTTT.

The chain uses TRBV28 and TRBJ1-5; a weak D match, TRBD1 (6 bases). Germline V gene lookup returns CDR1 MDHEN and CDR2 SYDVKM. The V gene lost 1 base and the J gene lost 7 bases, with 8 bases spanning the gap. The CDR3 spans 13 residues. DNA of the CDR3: TGTGCCAGCAGTTTATTACAGGGCCAGCCCCAGCATTTT. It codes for CASSLLQGQPQHF.

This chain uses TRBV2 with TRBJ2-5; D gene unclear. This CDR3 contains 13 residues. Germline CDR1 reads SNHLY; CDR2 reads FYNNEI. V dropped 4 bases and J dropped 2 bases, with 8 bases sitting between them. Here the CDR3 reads CASSAGLQETQYF. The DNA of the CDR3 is TGTGCCAGCAGTGCCGGGTTACAAGAGACCCAGTACTTC.

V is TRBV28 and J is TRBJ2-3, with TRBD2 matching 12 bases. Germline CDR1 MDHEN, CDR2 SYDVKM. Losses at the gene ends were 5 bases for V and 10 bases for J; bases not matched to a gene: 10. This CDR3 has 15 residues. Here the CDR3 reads CASSEPTSGSSAQYF. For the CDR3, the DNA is TGTGCCAGCAGTGAACCGACTAGCGGGAGTAGTGCGCAGTATTTT.

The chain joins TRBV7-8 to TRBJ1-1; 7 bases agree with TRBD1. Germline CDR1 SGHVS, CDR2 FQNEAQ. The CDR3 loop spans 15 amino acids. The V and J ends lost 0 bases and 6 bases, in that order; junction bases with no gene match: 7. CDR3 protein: CASSLAETGLSEAFF. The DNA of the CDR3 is TGTGCCAGCAGCTTAGCGGAGACAGGGTTATCTGAAGCTTTCTTT.

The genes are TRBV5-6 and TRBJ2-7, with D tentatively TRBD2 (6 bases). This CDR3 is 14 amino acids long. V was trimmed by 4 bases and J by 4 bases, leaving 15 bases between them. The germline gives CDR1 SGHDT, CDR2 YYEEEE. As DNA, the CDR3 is TGTGCCAGCAGCCCCACGGGACTCGTTTACGAGCAGTACTTC. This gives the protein CASSPTGLVYEQYF.

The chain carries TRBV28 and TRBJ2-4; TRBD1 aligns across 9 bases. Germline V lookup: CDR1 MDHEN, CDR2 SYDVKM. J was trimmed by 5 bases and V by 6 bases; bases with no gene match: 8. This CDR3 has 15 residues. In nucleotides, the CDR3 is TGTGCCAGCAGCCTGGGACAGGGACGGCAAAACATTCAGTACTTC. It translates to CASSLGQGRQNIQYF.

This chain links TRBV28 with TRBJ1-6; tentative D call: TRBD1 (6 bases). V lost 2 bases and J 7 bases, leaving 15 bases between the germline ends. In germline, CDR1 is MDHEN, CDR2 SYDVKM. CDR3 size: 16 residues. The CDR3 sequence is CASSLPGGRLNSPLHF. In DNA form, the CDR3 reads TGTGCCAGCAGTTTACCGGGGGGGCGTTTAAATTCACCCCTCCACTTT.